The 27 T cell receptor beta chains below all came from one sample that was sequenced in a study of regulatory T cells in long-lasting Graves disease. Sample time point: newly diagnosed GD, antithyroid drugs for less than 3 months. There was RNA extracted from PBMCs, and the TCR library was made from it. Libraries of TCR beta came from iRepertoire HTBI primers plus Arm-PCR of CDR3 regions. TCRdb reprocessed the multiplex PCR reads via MiXCR and lists one record per CDR3 protein. The sample gives some 490,000 distinct CDR3 sequences, about 12% of which show up once; 8% to 10% is in the top ten. These data also featured in a second study, about T cells in Graves' hyperthyroidism and ophthalmopathy.

Sequenced here: peripheral blood mononuclear cells (PBMCs), sampled at new diagnosis, from a patient treated with antithyroid drugs. The receptors were gathered from a young woman with Graves disease.

In its sample, this clonotype was seen many times. The V call is TRBV2, the J call TRBJ1-5; TRBD1 agrees at 7 bases. The CDR3 spans 13 residues. Losses at the gene ends were 4 bases for V and 4 bases for J; bases not matched to a gene: 1. The germline CDR1 and CDR2 sequences are SNHLY and FYNNEI. The CDR3: CASSAQGNQPQHF. The CDR3, as DNA: TGTGCCAGCAGTGCACAGGGGAATCAGCCCCAGCATTTT.

The table lists this clonotype with many counts. The chain combines TRBV20-1 with TRBJ2-5, with TRBD2 as a possible D gene (6 bases). The CDR3 is 14 amino acids. Trimming left V 3 bases short and J 5 bases short, with 16 bases between. The germline V gene has CDR1 DFQATT and CDR2 SNEGSKA (reference sequence). The chain's CDR3 is CSARGGGDSETQYF. The CDR3 region has the DNA TGCAGTGCTAGGGGGGGTGGGGATTCGGAGACCCAGTACTTC.

As concerns this clonotype: A clone one base away is much larger, so this may be a read error. The V gene is TRBV27, the J gene TRBJ2-3, with 9 bases lining up with TRBD2. Trimming took 5 bases from V and 4 from J; bases not matched to a gene: 10. Per the germline V gene, CDR1 is MNHEY and CDR2 is SMNVEV (reference sequence). This CDR3 region has 16 residues. The CDR3 DNA reads as TGTGCCAGCAGTGATCCAACTAGCGGGTGGGCAGATACGCAGTATTTT. This gives the protein CASSDPTSGWADTQYF.

This clonotype showed up just a few times. This chain uses TRBV19 with TRBJ2-1; D gene uncertain. V shed 3 bases and J shed 12 bases, with 18 bases lying between them. The CDR3 runs to 14 residues. The germline gives CDR1 LNHDA, CDR2 SQIVND (reference sequence). CDR3 protein: CASSITGTLSRQFF. For the CDR3, the DNA is TGTGCCAGTAGTATTACCGGTACCCTATCGCGGCAGTTCTTC.

Many counts were recorded for this clonotype. This rearrangement joins TRBV30 to TRBJ2-5; 8 nucleotides match TRBD2. V was pared by 0 bases and J by 6 bases, with 6 bases of the junction left unmatched. The CDR3 totals 14 residues. The germline V gene encodes CDR1 GTSNPN and CDR2 SVGIG (reference sequence). CDR3: CAWSVPRGAQTQYF. CDR3 DNA: TGTGCCTGGAGTGTACCGCGGGGGGCACAGACCCAGTACTTC.

The chain joins TRBV6-2 or TRBV6-3 to TRBJ2-1; D unclear. With 4 bases removed from V and 8 bases from J, the gap between germline ends came to 9 bases. The germline V gene encodes CDR1 MNHEY and CDR2 SVGEGT. The CDR3 has 12 residues. CDR3 protein: CASSWRRDEQFF. CDR3 DNA sequence: TGTGCCAGCAGTTGGCGACGGGATGAGCAGTTCTTC.

This clonotype was recorded many times. This chain links TRBV7-8 with TRBJ1-1; 8 bases map to TRBD1. The ends lost 5 bases at V and 6 bases at J; junction bases unmatched: 5. Germline V gene sequence: CDR1 SGHVS, CDR2 FQNEAQ. This CDR3 is 13 amino acids long. CDR3 DNA sequence: TGTGCCAGCAGCCGACAGGGGAGGGCTGAAGCTTTCTTT. The encoded protein is CASSRQGRAEAFF.

This clonotype was counted a few times. The genes are TRBV19 and TRBJ1-1, with D unresolved. The CDR3 covers 12 residues. With 5 bases removed from V and 1 base from J, the gap between germline ends came to 5 bases. Looked up from germline, CDR1 is LNHDA and CDR2 is SQIVND (reference sequence). CDR3 sequence reads: CASSHQNTEAFF. The CDR3 DNA reads TGTGCCAGTAGTCACCAGAACACTGAAGCTTTCTTT.

There are many counts of this clonotype. The genes are TRBV11-2 and TRBJ2-5; D is unresolved. The CDR3 length is 16 residues. V dropped 3 bases and J dropped 0 bases, with 14 bases sitting between them. The germline V gene has CDR1 SGHAT and CDR2 FQNNGV. The CDR3 protein is CASSLSPRTYQETQYF. In DNA form, the CDR3 reads TGTGCCAGCAGCTTGAGTCCTAGGACGTACCAAGAGACCCAGTACTTC.

This clonotype occurred a few times. The rearrangement joins TRBV6-5 to TRBJ2-1, with TRBD2 as a possible D gene (6 bases). There are 19 residues in the CDR3. Germline-derived CDR1 and CDR2 are MNHEY and SVGAGI. V was trimmed by 2 bases and J by 4 bases, leaving 24 bases between them. The CDR3 reads CASSYHPVGGSHIYNEQFF. DNA for the CDR3: TGTGCCAGCAGTTACCACCCAGTTGGGGGGAGCCATATTTACAATGAGCAGTTCTTC.

This chain joins TRBV6-2 or TRBV6-3 and TRBJ2-1, with a possible D match to TRBD2 (6 bases). Germline CDR1 is MNHEY and CDR2 is SVGEGT. This CDR3 has 16 residues. The germline V and J ends were trimmed by 0 bases and 4 bases, with 13 bases remaining between them. The CDR3 DNA follows: TGTGCCAGCAGTTACTCGGGGGGAGAGGCTTACAATGAGCAGTTCTTC. Amino acids: CASSYSGGEAYNEQFF.

The rearrangement links TRBV5-1 to TRBJ1-1; D perhaps matches TRBD1 (6 bases). The CDR3 loop spans 14 amino acids. The V end was cut by 3 bases, the J end by 3 bases, with 12 bases between. Looked up from germline, CDR1 is SGHRS and CDR2 is YFSETQ. The CDR3 DNA reads TGCGCCAGCAGCTGGGGGGGGCGCGACACTGAAGCTTTCTTT. This encodes CASSWGGRDTEAFF.

The chain recombines TRBV29-1 with TRBJ2-1; 7 positions match TRBD2. The CDR3 runs 15 residues. V shed 6 bases and J 0 bases; nucleotides not matched to a gene: 8. Germline lookup yields CDR1 SQVTM and CDR2 ANQGSEA. As DNA, the CDR3 is TGCAGCGTGTGGGCTAGCGGAAGCTCCTACAATGAGCAGTTCTTC. Its translation: CSVWASGSSYNEQFF.

This clonotype was counted at least ten times. The gene calls are TRBV11-2 and TRBJ2-7, with 12 bases lining up with TRBD2. CDR1 SGHAT and CDR2 FQNNGV come from the germline V gene. This CDR3 spans 16 amino acids. J gave up 5 bases and V 3 bases, and 8 bases lay outside the gene matches. The CDR3, as DNA: TGTGCCAGCAGCTTTACCGGACTAGCGGGGCGTCACGAGCAGTACTTC. This sequence encodes CASSFTGLAGRHEQYF.

This clonotype was seen repeatedly, ten times or more. The chain recombines TRBV12-3 or TRBV12-4 with TRBJ2-1; the D gene is possibly TRBD2 (5 bases). The CDR3 spans 14 residues. V was cut by 3 bases and J by 5 bases, with 11 bases left in between. The CDR3 nucleotides read TGTGCCAGCAGTTTGGGAGAGAACCACAATGAGCAGTTCTTC. The encoded protein is CASSLGENHNEQFF.

This clonotype was found many times. The rearrangement links TRBV5-6 to TRBJ2-5; the D is unclear. V lost 0 bases, J lost 7 bases, and 10 bases lay in between. CDR3 length: 13 amino acids. Looked up from germline, CDR1 is SGHDT and CDR2 is YYEEEE. CDR3 nucleotide sequence: TGTGCCAGCAGCTTGGTAGGGATCCCGACCCAGTACTTC. Translating gives CASSLVGIPTQYF.

Only a few counts were recorded for this clonotype. The CDR3 region has the DNA TGTGCCTGGAGTACTAGCGGGAGGATGCAGTTCTTC. Translation gives CAWSTSGRMQFF. V is TRBV30 and J is TRBJ2-1, with 12 positions matching TRBD2. Per germline, CDR1 GTSNPN and CDR2 SVGIG (reference sequence). The CDR3 extends over 12 amino acids. The J segment lost 12 bases and the V segment lost 2 bases, leaving 2 bases of the junction unmatched. Complete variable domain (other parts from reference TRBV30 and TRBJ2-1): SQTIHQWPATLVQPVGSPLSLECTVEGTSNPNLYWYRQAAGRGLQLLFYSVGIGQISSEVPQNLSASRPQDRQFILSSKKLLLSDSGFYLCAWSTSGRMQFFGPGTRLTVL.

The rearrangement links TRBV6-2 or TRBV6-3 to TRBJ2-1, with D perhaps matching TRBD1 (5 bases). This CDR3 is built from 16 residues. The germline V and J ends were trimmed by 6 bases and 2 bases, with 17 bases remaining between them. Germline lookup yields CDR1 MNHEY and CDR2 SVGEGT. The DNA for the CDR3 is TGTGCCAGCAGGCCAGGACAACAGCGAACCTACAATGAGCAGTTCTTC. It yields the protein CASRPGQQRTYNEQFF.

The V call is TRBV5-6, the J call TRBJ2-7, with 9 bases fitting TRBD2. Germline V gene lookup returns CDR1 SGHDT and CDR2 YYEEEE. Germline trimming cut 0 bases from V and 2 bases from J; bases unmatched to any gene: 6. The CDR3 runs 16 residues. The CDR3 nucleotides are TGTGCCAGCAGCTTGGTCTCAGAGCGGGAGGCCTACGAGCAGTACTTC. It is translated as CASSLVSEREAYEQYF.

The CDR3 is CSATLGGGSYEQYF. As DNA, the CDR3 is TGCAGCGCAACCCTGGGGGGGGGGTCCTACGAGCAGTACTTC. The chain joins TRBV29-1 to TRBJ2-7; 7 nucleotides agree with TRBD2. V dropped 7 bases and J dropped 1; count of bases not matched to a gene: 10. The CDR3 has 14 residues. Germline V gene lookup returns CDR1 SQVTM and CDR2 ANQGSEA.

This clonotype turned up a few times. This sequence joins TRBV7-2 and TRBJ2-5, with 8 bases aligning to TRBD2. Per germline, CDR1 SGHTA and CDR2 FQGNSA. The CDR3 sequence is 15 residues long. After removal of 8 bases from V and 5 bases from J, the junction contained 13 bases not matched to a gene. This CDR3 reads CASSPGGVGGETQYF. DNA of the CDR3: TGTGCCAGCTCCCCCGGGGGGGTAGGGGGGGAGACCCAGTACTTC.

This clonotype was detected many times. V and J are TRBV7-9 and TRBJ1-4, with 9 nucleotides matching TRBD1. The CDR3 is made up of 15 amino acids. Trimming cost V 5 bases and J 4 bases; bases outside gene matches: 5. The germline V gene has CDR1 SEHNR and CDR2 FQNEAQ (reference sequence). The CDR3 DNA reads as TGTGCCAGCAGCCCAGGGGACAGGGATAATGAAAAACTGTTTTTT. The encoded protein is CASSPGDRDNEKLFF.

This clonotype came up many times. The chain couples TRBV20-1 to TRBJ2-3; D unclear. The CDR3 totals 14 residues. Germline CDR1 DFQATT, CDR2 SNEGSKA (reference sequence). With 0 bases removed from V and 0 bases from J, the gap between germline ends came to 7 bases. Written as DNA, the CDR3 is TGCAGTGCTAGAGACCCCAGAAGCACAGATACGCAGTATTTT. It specifies CSARDPRSTDTQYF.

The rearrangement uses TRBV18 and TRBJ2-5; D call uncertain. The ends were cut back, 1 base at V and 4 bases at J, with 7 bases in the middle. Germline CDR1 and CDR2: KGHSH and LQKENI. CDR3 length equals 13 residues. The CDR3 region is CASSPQWAETQYF. CDR3 DNA: TGTGCCAGCTCACCACAGTGGGCAGAGACCCAGTACTTC.

This clonotype was observed at least ten times. The rearrangement links TRBV18 to TRBJ2-3; 7 bases fit TRBD2. From germline, CDR1 is KGHSH and CDR2 LQKENI. The trim removed 2 bases at V and 11 bases at J, leaving 4 bases unmatched. The CDR3 sequence is 12 residues long. In DNA form, the CDR3 reads TGTGCCAGCTCACCATCCGGGACTAAGCAGTATTTT. Its translation is CASSPSGTKQYF. Looking up the rest from reference TRBV18 and TRBJ2-3 gives the full variable domain: NAGVMQNPRHLVRRRGQEARLRCSPMKGHSHVYWYRQLPEEGLKFMVYLQKENIIDESGMPKERFSAEFPKEGPSILRIQQVVRGDSAAYFCASSPSGTKQYFGPGTRLTVL.

This clonotype has ten or more counts. For the CDR3, the DNA is TGTGCCAGCAGAACAGGGGGTGACACCGGGGAGCTGTTTTTT. Amino acids: CASRTGGDTGELFF. The chain carries TRBV3-1 and TRBJ2-2; 8 bases fit TRBD1. The CDR3 is 14 amino acids. From germline, CDR1 is LGHDT and CDR2 YNNKEL (reference sequence). The ends lost 6 bases at V and 3 bases at J; junction bases unmatched: 3.

J is TRBJ2-5 and V is TRBV5-6; 15 nucleotides agree with TRBD2. The CDR3 has 23 amino acids. Germline trimming cut 1 base from V and 5 bases from J; bases unmatched to any gene: 24. Germline V gene data show CDR1 as SGHDT and CDR2 as YYEEEE. The CDR3 region is CASSLYESGPGLAGGRGEETQYF. The CDR3 DNA sequence: TGTGCCAGCAGCTTGTACGAGTCCGGGCCGGGACTAGCGGGAGGCAGGGGTGAGGAGACCCAGTACTTC.